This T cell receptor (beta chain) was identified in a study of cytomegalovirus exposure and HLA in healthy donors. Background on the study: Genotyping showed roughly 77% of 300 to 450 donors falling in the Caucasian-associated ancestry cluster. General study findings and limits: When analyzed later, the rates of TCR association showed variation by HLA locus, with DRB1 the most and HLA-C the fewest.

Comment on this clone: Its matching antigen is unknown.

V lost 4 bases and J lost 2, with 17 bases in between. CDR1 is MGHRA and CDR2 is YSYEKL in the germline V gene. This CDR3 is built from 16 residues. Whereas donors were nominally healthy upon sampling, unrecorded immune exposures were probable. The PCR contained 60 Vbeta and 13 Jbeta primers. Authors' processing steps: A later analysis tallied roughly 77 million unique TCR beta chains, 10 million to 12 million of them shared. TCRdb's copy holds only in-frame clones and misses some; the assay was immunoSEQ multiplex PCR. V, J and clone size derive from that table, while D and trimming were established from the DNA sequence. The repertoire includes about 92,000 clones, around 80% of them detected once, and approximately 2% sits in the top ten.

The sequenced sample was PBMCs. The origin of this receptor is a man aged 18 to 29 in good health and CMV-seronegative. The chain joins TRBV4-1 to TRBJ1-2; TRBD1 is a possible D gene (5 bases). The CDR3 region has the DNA TGCGCCAGCAGCCCCGGCTTTGACAGAAGGAACTATGGCTACACCTTC. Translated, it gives CASSPGFDRRNYGYTF.